This T cell receptor beta chain was sequenced in a study of cytomegalovirus exposure and HLA in healthy donors. Germline V gives CDR1 LGHNA, CDR2 YSLEER. Losses at the gene ends were 4 bases for V and 2 bases for J; bases not matched to a gene: 4. This CDR3 spans 15 amino acids. Overall study findings and caveats: Researchers left out some V segments, among them TRBV6-2 and TRBV6-3, as indistinguishable. It is likely that the observed cluster of highly shared sequence variants was a sequencing artifact.

The PCR contained 60 Vbeta and 13 Jbeta primers. Profiled with immunoSEQ multiplex PCR; TCRdb holds only in-frame clones, not every one. In the table there are under 150,000 clones, about 77% of which are singletons. While unrecorded immune exposures were likely, the donors were nominally healthy when sampled. Turning to this clone: Its antigen is unknown.

The chain employs TRBV4-3 and TRBJ2-7, with TRBD2 identical over 11 bases. This receptor was identified in a woman aged 40 to 50 in good health and CMV-seronegative. Sequenced: PBMCs. The CDR3 sequence is CASSPTSGGAYEQYF. CDR3 nucleotides: TGCGCCAGCAGCCCAACTAGCGGGGGCGCCTACGAGCAGTACTTC.